This passage covers 8 T cell receptor beta chains from one sample sequenced in a study of cytomegalovirus exposure and HLA in healthy donors. The primer mix had 60 Vbeta and 13 Jbeta primers. Sequencing was performed with immunoSEQ multiplex PCR; in TCRdb, only in-frame clones are kept and a portion is missing. The sample has 100,000 to 130,000 clones; around 85% are singletons. Specimen: PBMCs. The receptors were gathered from a man aged 25-40 years in good health and CMV-seronegative.

The J gene is TRBJ2-1, the V gene TRBV5-1; TRBD2 matches 10 bases. The CDR3 extends over 16 amino acids. V lost 4 bases and J lost 5; bases outside the gene matches: 9. Germline V CDR1 and CDR2: SGHRS, YFSETQ. CDR3 region: CASSPPRTSGNNEQFF. The CDR3 nucleotides read TGCGCCAGCAGCCCACCAAGGACTAGCGGAAACAATGAGCAGTTCTTC.

The chain links TRBV7-8 to TRBJ1-1; perhaps TRBD1 as D (5 bases). The germline gives CDR1 SGHVS, CDR2 FQNEAQ. Trimming removed 5 bases at V and 3 bases at J, with 10 bases between. The CDR3 has 13 amino acids. Here the CDR3 reads CASSAQGYTEAFF. DNA of the CDR3: TGTGCCAGCAGCGCCCAGGGCTACACTGAAGCTTTCTTT.

The chain couples TRBV6-5 to TRBJ2-7; D uncertain. V was pared by 0 bases and J by 0 bases, with 9 bases between. This CDR3 comprises 15 residues. Germline loops: CDR1 MNHEY, CDR2 SVGAGI. Here the CDR3 DNA reads TGTGCCAGCAGTTACTCGTCGACGGGCTCCTACGAGCAGTACTTC. Translating it yields CASSYSSTGSYEQYF.

The rearrangement links TRBV28 to TRBJ2-5; 7 nucleotides agree with TRBD2. Trimming removed 8 bases from V and 5 bases from J; junction bases left unmatched: 8. The CDR3 totals 13 residues. Germline V gives CDR1 MDHEN, CDR2 SYDVKM. CDR3 sequence: CASRGRAPETQYF. CDR3 nucleotide sequence: TGTGCCAGCCGGGGGAGGGCCCCGGAGACCCAGTACTTC.

The count of this clone is one. The gene calls are TRBV27 and TRBJ1-6; possibly TRBD1 for D (5 bases). V was cut by 4 bases and J by 11 bases, with 9 bases left in between. CDR1 is MNHEY, CDR2 SMNVEV, per germline (reference sequence). CDR3 length equals 12 residues. CDR3 in DNA: TGTGCCAGCAGTTCCGTCAGGGCACCCCTCCACTTT. This encodes CASSSVRAPLHF.

J is TRBJ1-5 and V is TRBV6-5; 10 bases map to TRBD1. The CDR3 extends over 15 amino acids. Germline values: CDR1 MNHEY, CDR2 SVGAGI. V lost 0 bases to trimming and J lost 4 bases; unmatched junction nucleotides: 0. CDR3 sequence: CASSYSGQGNQPQHF. DNA of the CDR3: TGTGCCAGCAGTTACTCGGGACAGGGGAATCAGCCCCAGCATTTT.

This rearrangement joins TRBV9 to TRBJ2-1; 7 bases are shared with TRBD2. The CDR3 runs to 14 residues. V lost 4 bases to trimming and J lost 7 bases; unmatched junction nucleotides: 8. Germline V gives CDR1 SGDLS, CDR2 YYNGEE. CDR3: CASSSAGFKNEQFF. CDR3 DNA sequence: TGTGCCAGCAGCTCAGCGGGATTCAAGAATGAGCAGTTCTTC.

With respect to this clone: Other nucleotide sequences in the sample specify the same CDR3. This chain connects TRBV9 to TRBJ2-3, with D maybe TRBD2 (5 bases). V dropped 0 bases and J dropped 1 base, with 9 bases sitting between them. This CDR3 spans 15 amino acids. The germline gives CDR1 SGDLS, CDR2 YYNGEE. The chain's CDR3 is CASSVVSGRTDTQYF. As DNA, the CDR3 is TGTGCCAGCAGCGTAGTGAGCGGCCGCACAGATACGCAGTATTTT.